One T cell receptor beta chain is described in this entry. Its target is unknown. The data belong to a study of cytotoxic CD8 clonotypes in ibrutinib-treated CLL. Study outcomes and limitations: Age-matched healthy donor levels were exceeded by baseline clonality, which tracked circulating CD8+ T-cell counts.

This table comes from immunoSEQ multiplex PCR, and its TCRdb copy is limited to in-frame clones, with some not included. The data contain 49,000 or so clones, approximately 53% of them seen just once; the ten biggest clones take up approximately 32%. Cryopreserved PBMCs yielded about 2.2 micrograms of genomic DNA for TCR beta libraries. Sequencing was performed on PBMCs, taken after 12 months of ibrutinib treatment. The source of this sequence is a human donor with chronic lymphocytic leukemia.

DNA of the CDR3: TGTGCCAGTAAAGAAGGGGGCGCTGAAGCTTTCTTT. Protein: CASKEGGAEAFF. The chain couples TRBV19 to TRBJ1-1; 7 bases are shared with TRBD1. Germline values: CDR1 LNHDA, CDR2 SQIVND (reference sequence). The length of the CDR3 is 12 residues. The trim removed 7 bases at V and 6 bases at J, leaving 5 bases unmatched.